This T cell receptor beta chain was captured by sequencing in a study of Ad26.COV2.S vaccination and SARS-CoV-2 variants. CDR1 DFQATT and CDR2 SNEGSKA come from the germline V gene (reference sequence). The CDR3 length is 15 residues. V lost 3 bases and J lost 0, with 13 bases in between. Noted treatment: some 20 received Ad26.COV2.S at low or high dose, single or two shots; five or six received placebo; per-sample allocation not given. Sampling happened 63 days after the first vaccine or placebo injection. The table came from immunoSEQ multiplex PCR; TCRdb's copy has only in-frame clones and leaves some out. Counted here are roughly 270,000 clones, over 75% occurring once; the ten biggest clones make up around 3%.

The TCR comes from a person aged 18-65 years who received the Ad26.COV2.S COVID-19 vaccine or a placebo. This specimen consisted of peripheral blood, obtained in a trial of Ad26.COV2.S vaccine versus placebo. The V call is TRBV20-1, the J call TRBJ2-3, with D uncertain. The CDR3 reads CSASNSRRSTDTQYF. In DNA form, the CDR3 reads TGCAGTGCTAGTAACAGCCGGCGGAGCACAGATACGCAGTATTTT.